The source of this T cell receptor (beta chain) is a study of blood T cell repertoires in COVID-19. The wider study: Sources were T cells, B-cell-depleted T cells, or PBMCs; the material itself was cDNA or gDNA.

The protocol was immunoSEQ multiplex PCR, while the TCRdb copy is restricted to in-frame clones and leaves out a portion. The table records 65,000 to 90,000 clones, 86% of them present only once. The germline gives CDR1 GTSNPN, CDR2 SVGIG (reference sequence). The CDR3 is made up of 12 amino acids. V dropped 3 bases and J dropped 7 bases, with 12 bases sitting between them. Sequencing was carried out using peripheral blood. The source of this sequence is a woman older than 75 in a cohort sampled during active or convalescent COVID-19. The chain couples TRBV30 to TRBJ1-2; possibly TRBD1 for D (6 bases). The CDR3 is CAWRTGRSGYTF. The CDR3 DNA follows: TGTGCCTGGAGGACAGGTCGATCTGGCTACACCTTC.